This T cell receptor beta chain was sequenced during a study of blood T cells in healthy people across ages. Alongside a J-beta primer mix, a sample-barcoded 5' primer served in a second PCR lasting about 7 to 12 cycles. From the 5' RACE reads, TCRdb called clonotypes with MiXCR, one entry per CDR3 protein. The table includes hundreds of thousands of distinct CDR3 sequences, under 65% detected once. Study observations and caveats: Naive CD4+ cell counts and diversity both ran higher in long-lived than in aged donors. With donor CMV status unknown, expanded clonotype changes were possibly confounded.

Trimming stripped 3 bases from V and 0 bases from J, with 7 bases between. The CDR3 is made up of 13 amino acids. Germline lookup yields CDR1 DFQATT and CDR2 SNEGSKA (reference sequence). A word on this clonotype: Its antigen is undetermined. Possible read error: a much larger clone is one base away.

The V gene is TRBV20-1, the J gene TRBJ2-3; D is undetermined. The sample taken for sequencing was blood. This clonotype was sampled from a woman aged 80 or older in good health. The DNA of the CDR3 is TGCAGTGCTAGCCACCCAAGCACAGATACGCAGTATTTT. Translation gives CSASHPSTDTQYF.